The T cell receptor (beta chain) under discussion was sequenced for a study of early T cells in non-severe SARS-CoV-2 infection. As for the study in general: Unsorted whole-blood RNA was sequenced in bulk, leaving chains unpaired. Study-wide results and limits: Private and CD4 specificities were missed by VDJdb matching, which favored anti-spike CD8 responses.

This CDR3 comprises 20 residues. Looked up from germline, CDR1 is LNHNV and CDR2 is YYDKDF (reference sequence). The V gene end was trimmed by 0 bases and the J gene end by 3 bases; junction bases not matched to a gene: 15. Molecules of cDNA were individually given unique molecular identifiers that were attached to them. MiXCR was run by TCRdb on the 5' RACE reads, yielding one entry per CDR3 protein. The sample records some 88,000 distinct CDR3 sequences, 16% being singletons. As regards this clonotype: The target antigen is unknown.

The clonotype was recovered from an adult who was a healthcare worker with PCR-confirmed SARS-CoV-2 infection or an uninfected control (not recorded which). The rearrangement joins TRBV15 to TRBJ2-1, with 9 bases matching TRBD2. The sequencing here drew on whole blood, taken at baseline. DNA for the CDR3: TGTGCCACCAGCAGAGATGGGATAGCGGGAGTACCAACGGGCTACAATGAGCAGTTCTTC. Amino acid sequence: CATSRDGIAGVPTGYNEQFF. The whole variable domain, remainder taken from reference TRBV15 and TRBJ2-1, is DAMVIQNPRYQVTQFGKPVTLSCSQTLNHNVMYWYQQKSSQAPKLLFHYYDKDFNNEADTPDNFQSRRPNTSFCFLDIRSPGLGDTAMYLCATSRDGIAGVPTGYNEQFFGPGTRLTVL.